A selection of T cell receptor beta chains follows, all from one sample in a study of CD8 T cells in ankylosing spondylitis. One entry per CDR3 protein, called by TCRdb with MiXCR from the 5' RACE reads. This table has about 800,000 distinct CDR3 sequences, 12% appearing once. The sample consisted of blood, either unsorted or a sorted T cell fraction (not recorded which). The receptors come from a male donor with ankylosing spondylitis. The CDR3 runs from the conserved cysteine through the conserved F or W. The D gene is left open where the match is weak. For some rows the clone size is stated as once, few or many, or as a class when expanded; others skip it.

D	V	size	J	CDR3	DNA
TRBD1	TRBV19	.	TRBJ1-5	CASSAHRGPEQPQHF	TGTGCCAGTAGTGCCCATAGGGGGCCGGAACAGCCCCAGCATTTT
TRBD1	TRBV20-1	.	TRBJ1-6	CSADRGYSPLHF	TGCAGTGCAGACAGGGGTTATTCACCCCTCCACTTT
.	TRBV20-1	.	TRBJ2-1	CSARPPQGGKSNEQFF	TGCAGTGCTAGACCCCCCCAGGGGGGAAAAAGCAATGAGCAGTTCTTC
.	TRBV6-2/TRBV6-3	.	TRBJ2-5	CASSYYPTAVLPQYF	TGTGCCAGCAGTTACTACCCGACAGCCGTTCTGCCCCAGTACTTC
.	TRBV20-1	.	TRBJ2-5	CSARDPSGETQYF	TGCAGTGCTAGAGATCCGAGCGGGGAGACCCAGTACTTC
.	TRBV2	few	TRBJ1-1	CASSPQGFKNTEAFF	TGTGCCAGCAGTCCACAGGGTTTCAAGAACACTGAAGCTTTCTTT
TRBD1	TRBV12-3/TRBV12-4	.	TRBJ1-1	CASSGTGWEAFF	TGTGCCAGCAGTGGGACAGGGTGGGAAGCTTTCTTT
TRBD2	TRBV28	.	TRBJ2-2	CACTGGPGELFF	TGTGCCTGCACGGGAGGGCCCGGGGAGCTGTTTTTT
TRBD2	TRBV12-3/TRBV12-4	.	TRBJ2-3	CASSSTSGVDTQYF	TGTGCCAGCAGTTCGACTAGCGGGGTAGATACGCAGTATTTT
.	TRBV5-6	few	TRBJ2-6	CASSLGRRSGANVLTF	TGTGCCAGCAGCTTGGGGCGACGCTCTGGGGCCAACGTCCTGACTTTC
.	TRBV4-2	.	TRBJ2-5	CASSQDRLVASGIETQYF	TGTGCCAGCAGCCAAGACCGCCTAGTCGCAAGCGGAATAGAGACCCAGTACTTC
.	TRBV7-9	few	TRBJ1-2	CASSLGETRYTF	TGTGCCAGCAGCTTAGGGGAGACGCGCTACACCTTC
TRBD2	TRBV20-1	.	TRBJ2-1	CSAQTSGPTYNEQFF	TGCAGTGCTCAGACTAGCGGGCCCACCTACAATGAGCAGTTCTTC
.	TRBV4-3	few	TRBJ1-4	CASSHQLYTATNEKLFF	TGCGCCAGCAGCCACCAACTCTACACGGCAACTAATGAAAAACTGTTTTTT
.	TRBV7-4	.	TRBJ2-7	CASSLRGRGYEQYF	TGTGCCAGCAGCTTACGGGGTCGGGGTTACGAGCAGTACTTC
TRBD2	TRBV29-1	few	TRBJ2-7	CSVGGRAHEQYF	TGCAGCGTTGGGGGGAGGGCCCACGAGCAGTACTTC
TRBD2	TRBV7-2	few	TRBJ2-1	CASRLLAGGSYNEQFF	TGTGCCAGCAGGTTACTAGCGGGGGGCTCCTACAATGAGCAGTTCTTC
TRBD2	TRBV6-2/TRBV6-3	few	TRBJ2-1	CASSLGSGRAHEQFF	TGTGCCAGCAGCCTCGGTAGCGGGAGGGCCCATGAGCAGTTCTTC
.	TRBV4-1	few	TRBJ1-2	CAKKGGLRPYGYTF	TGCGCTAAAAAGGGGGGACTACGACCCTATGGCTACACCTTC
.	TRBV20-1	many	TRBJ1-1	CSASMGNTEAFF	TGCAGTGCTAGCATGGGGAACACTGAAGCTTTCTTT
.	TRBV21-1	.	TRBJ2-7	CASSKDEGLTYEQYF	TGTGCCAGCAGCAAAGACGAGGGCCTTACCTACGAGCAGTACTTC
TRBD2	TRBV4-3	few	TRBJ2-5	CASRPSGGAGTQYF	TGCGCCAGCAGGCCTAGCGGGGGGGCTGGGACCCAGTACTTC
.	TRBV29-1	many	TRBJ1-5	CSAGDGRGQPQHF	TGCAGCGCCGGTGACGGCCGGGGACAGCCCCAGCATTTT
TRBD1	TRBV5-1	many	TRBJ2-3	CASSLQGGFSTDTQYF	TGCGCCAGCAGCCTACAGGGGGGATTTAGCACAGATACGCAGTATTTT
TRBD1	TRBV4-2	many	TRBJ1-2	CASSFDRDRASGYTF	TGTGCCAGCAGCTTTGACCGGGACAGGGCCTCTGGCTACACCTTC
.	TRBV6-5	few	TRBJ1-3	CASSYTQGDNTIYF	TGTGCCAGCAGTTACACCCAGGGAGATAACACCATATATTTT
TRBD1	TRBV7-2	few	TRBJ2-1	CASRPGTGPTKVDNEQFF	TGTGCCAGCAGACCCGGGACAGGGCCCACCAAGGTTGACAATGAGCAGTTCTTC
.	TRBV20-1	.	TRBJ2-5	CSARAGAVQETQYF	TGCAGTGCTAGAGCTGGGGCGGTTCAAGAGACCCAGTACTTC
.	TRBV10-3	many	TRBJ1-1	CAISDLRSGTEAFF	TGTGCCATCAGTGACCTTCGGTCCGGCACTGAAGCTTTCTTT
.	TRBV20-1	.	TRBJ1-5	CSSLEGGSNQPQHF	TGCAGTTCCCTCGAGGGGGGTAGCAATCAGCCCCAGCATTTT
.	TRBV10-3	few	TRBJ1-1	CAIAGARYTEAFF	TGTGCCATCGCAGGGGCGAGATACACTGAAGCTTTCTTT